Listed here are 21 T cell receptor beta chains from one sample, sequenced in a study of blood T cells in healthy people across ages. For the second PCR, which ran for about 6 to 12 cycles, a sample-barcoded 5' primer and a J-beta primer mix were used. TCRdb re-called the 5' RACE reads through MiXCR, storing one row per CDR3 protein. Here the sample spans hundreds of thousands of distinct CDR3 sequences, approximately 65% being singletons. The sequencing sample was made of blood. These receptor sequences come from a young man in good health.

The rearrangement uses TRBV7-2 and TRBJ2-7, with D uncertain. The CDR3 totals 13 residues. The V and J ends lost 5 bases and 6 bases respectively, with 14 bases between them. In germline, CDR1 is SGHTA, CDR2 FQGNSA. The CDR3 DNA reads as TGTGCCAGCAGCCCAATTTTAGTGGGCGAGCAGTACTTC. Amino acid sequence: CASSPILVGEQYF.

The gene calls are TRBV7-9 and TRBJ2-1; 9 bases align to TRBD2. Germline V lookup: CDR1 SEHNR, CDR2 FQNEAQ (reference sequence). The CDR3 is made up of 15 amino acids. Trimming at V came to 5 bases and at J to 6 bases, leaving 8 bases not matched to a gene. CDR3 protein: CASSIPPGLANEQFF. Here the CDR3 DNA reads TGTGCCAGCAGCATCCCGCCGGGACTAGCCAATGAGCAGTTCTTC.

The chain carries TRBV29-1 and TRBJ2-4; no firm D call. The closer fit of TRBJ2-5 to the DNA end suggests the J call may be wrong. In germline, CDR1 is SQVTM, CDR2 ANQGSEA. CDR3 length equals 12 residues. CDR3 in DNA: TGCAGCGTTGAAGTGGTCTCCGAGACCCAGTACTTC. Amino acid sequence: CSVEVVSETQYF.

The CDR3 loop reads CSARQEWRTDTQYF. The CDR3 DNA reads TGCAGCGCCCGACAGGAATGGAGGACAGATACGCAGTATTTT. The J gene is TRBJ2-3, the V gene TRBV29-1, with D possibly matching TRBD1 (6 bases). V lost 7 bases, J lost 3 bases, and 17 bases lay in between. The CDR3 totals 14 residues. Germline assignment: CDR1 SQVTM and CDR2 ANQGSEA.

This clonotype occurred once. The chain uses TRBV6-1 and TRBJ2-7; 8 bases line up with TRBD1. This CDR3 contains 14 residues. The junction had 8 bases not matched to a gene; V was cut back by 8 bases and J by 2 bases. Germline CDR1 MNHNS, CDR2 SASEGT. CDR3 amino acids: CASHMAGGPYEQYF. The CDR3 DNA reads TGTGCCAGCCATATGGCAGGGGGCCCCTACGAGCAGTACTTC.

The rearrangement joins TRBV4-2 to TRBJ2-7; TRBD2 might be the D (6 bases). This CDR3 region has 14 residues. Trimming took 3 bases from V and 1 from J, leaving 10 bases between them. CDR1 and CDR2 (germline): LGHNA, YNFKEQ. The CDR3 here is CASSHGGRSYEQYF. CDR3 DNA sequence: TGTGCCAGCAGCCACGGGGGTCGTTCCTACGAGCAGTACTTC.

The rearrangement joins TRBV6-1 to TRBJ1-5; 7 bases are a match to TRBD1. Germline V gene data show CDR1 as MNHNS and CDR2 as SASEGT. With V trimmed by 3 bases and J by 7 bases, 6 bases remained unmatched. The CDR3 has 14 amino acids. The CDR3 bases are TGTGCCAGCAGTGACAAGGGGGCAGGGCAGCCCCAGCATTTT. This codes for CASSDKGAGQPQHF.

The rearrangement joins TRBV4-3 to TRBJ2-1, with 9 positions matching TRBD2. V lost 0 bases and J lost 7; bases outside the gene matches: 7. This CDR3 is built from 16 residues. Germline values: CDR1 LGHNA, CDR2 YSLEER. CDR3 sequence (DNA): TGCGCCAGCAGCCAAGAAGGGCTAGCGGGGTCAAATGAGCAGTTCTTC. This sequence encodes CASSQEGLAGSNEQFF.

The V call is TRBV25-1, the J call TRBJ2-7; 7 bases align to TRBD1. CDR3 length equals 13 residues. The trim removed 8 bases at V and 1 base at J, leaving 5 bases unmatched. Germline V CDR1 and CDR2: MGHDK, SYGVNS. The DNA for the CDR3 is TGTGCCAGCGCAAGACAGGGATCCTACGAGCAGTACTTC. It translates to CASARQGSYEQYF.

This clonotype turned up a few times. In DNA form, the CDR3 reads TGTGCCAGCAGCGCATACAGGGGGCGTTTCGAGCAGTACTTC. This gives the protein CASSAYRGRFEQYF. This chain connects TRBV5-6 to TRBJ2-1; TRBD1 agrees at 9 bases. Gene TRBJ2-7 matches the end of the DNA better, so the J call may be wrong. Germline CDR1 is SGHDT and CDR2 is YYEEEE. The CDR3 spans 14 residues.

This chain joins TRBV2 and TRBJ2-1; TRBD1 might be the D (5 bases). Trimming took 7 bases from V and 3 from J, leaving 10 bases between them. Germline CDR1 SNHLY, CDR2 FYNNEI. The CDR3 sequence is 13 residues long. The CDR3, as DNA: TGTGCCAGCAAAGTGGACAACTACAATGAGCAGTTCTTC. It specifies CASKVDNYNEQFF.

This clonotype was seen only a few times. J is TRBJ2-7 and V is TRBV4-3, with D unresolved. V was pared by 0 bases and J by 5 bases, with 11 bases between. There are 14 residues in the CDR3. Germline V gene lookup returns CDR1 LGHNA and CDR2 YSLEER. This CDR3 reads CASSQDIQVDEQYF. CDR3 DNA: TGCGCCAGCAGCCAAGATATTCAGGTGGACGAGCAGTACTTC.

This clonotype has only one observation. V gene TRBV20-1 combines with J gene TRBJ2-3, with 11 bases that match TRBD2. The CDR3 totals 17 residues. V lost 0 bases and J lost 4; bases outside the gene matches: 9. The germline CDR1 and CDR2 sequences are DFQATT and SNEGSKA (reference sequence). This CDR3 reads CSARDVLAGGGPDTQYF. CDR3 bases: TGCAGTGCTAGAGATGTGCTAGCGGGGGGCGGACCAGATACGCAGTATTTT.

The chain links TRBV5-1 to TRBJ2-3; 10 bases map to TRBD2. Trimming cost V 3 bases and J 5 bases; bases outside gene matches: 3. The CDR3 is 14 residues long. From germline, CDR1 is SGHRS and CDR2 YFSETQ. DNA of the CDR3: TGCGCCAGCAGCTCAGCGGGGGGGCAAGATACGCAGTATTTT. Residues: CASSSAGGQDTQYF.

The chain links TRBV29-1 to TRBJ2-7, with D tentatively TRBD2 (6 bases). This CDR3 contains 15 residues. CDR1 is SQVTM, CDR2 ANQGSEA, per germline. V was trimmed by 5 bases and J by 5 bases, leaving 22 bases between them. The CDR3 here is CSVLPEGIGGDEQYF. The CDR3, as DNA: TGCAGCGTTCTCCCGGAGGGGATAGGAGGAGACGAGCAGTACTTC.

V and J are TRBV28 and TRBJ2-3; no firm D call. Trimming cost V 3 bases and J 2 bases, with 18 bases left between them. The CDR3 length is 17 residues. Germline V gene lookup returns CDR1 MDHEN and CDR2 SYDVKM. The CDR3 DNA reads as TGTGCCAGCAGTTTTATCTATAGTCGATCCTTCACAGATACGCAGTATTTT. Translating it yields CASSFIYSRSFTDTQYF.

This clonotype was detected only a few times. The chain combines TRBV9 with TRBJ1-5, with a weak D call TRBD1 (6 bases). This CDR3 region has 16 residues. Deletions cut 4 bases from V and 4 bases from J, with 18 bases between. Germline assignment: CDR1 SGDLS and CDR2 YYNGEE. CDR3 sequence: CASSPTGGLGNQPQHF. The CDR3 DNA reads as TGTGCCAGCAGCCCAACGGGGGGGCTGGGGAATCAGCCCCAGCATTTT.

This chain joins TRBV4-3 and TRBJ1-1, with unresolved D. This CDR3 region has 14 residues. V was cut by 0 bases and J by 3 bases, with 8 bases left in between. CDR1 LGHNA and CDR2 YSLEER come from the germline V gene. CDR3 residues: CASSQESVDTEAFF. CDR3 nucleotide sequence: TGCGCCAGCAGCCAAGAGTCAGTGGACACTGAAGCTTTCTTT.

This clonotype was detected once. The CDR3 protein is CSAGMLSYNEQFF. CDR3 nucleotide sequence: TGCAGTGCTGGAATGCTCTCCTACAATGAGCAGTTCTTC. The chain couples TRBV20-1 to TRBJ2-1, with no clear D. The V gene's germline CDR1 is DFQATT and CDR2 SNEGSKA (reference sequence). The CDR3 is 13 amino acids. The V end was cut by 5 bases, the J end by 0 bases, with 8 bases between.

The chain combines TRBV6-2 or TRBV6-3 with TRBJ2-5; possibly TRBD2 for D (6 bases). V was clipped by 6 bases and J by 3 bases, with 14 bases between them. CDR3 length: 14 residues. Germline CDR1 MNHEY, CDR2 SVGEGT. The chain's CDR3 is CASSLSEGEETQYF. CDR3 bases: TGTGCCAGCAGCCTCTCGGAGGGAGAAGAGACCCAGTACTTC.

In the case of this clonotype: Germline and junction disagree at one end, which may indicate a read error. The chain employs TRBV27 and TRBJ2-7; tentative D call: TRBD2 (6 bases). Germline CDR1 reads MNHEY; CDR2 reads SMNVEV (reference sequence). This CDR3 contains 14 residues. The CDR3 DNA reads as TGTGCCAGTAGTTTTGGGCGGGACTCCTACGAGCAGTACTTC. Protein sequence: CASSFGRDSYEQYF.